This TCR beta chain stems from a study of CD8+CD57+ T cells in acquired aplastic anemia. Study in general: Average CD4+ read depth in healthy donors was 11 million or so reads.

Profiles of TCR beta VDJ and CDR3 were generated from a genomic DNA template. Each CDR3 protein gets one entry after TCRdb re-called the reads with MiXCR. Counted here are a few hundred thousand distinct CDR3 sequences, around 32% occurring once; the ten biggest clones make up about 1.1%. This clonotype originated in a human donor in good health, serving as a control. The sequenced sample consisted of sorted CD4+, CD8+, or CD8+CD57+ T cells (not recorded which) from PBMCs.

The CDR3 DNA sequence: TGCAGTGCTAGAGCTAGCGGGGGCGTCTACGAGCAGTACTTC. Encoded protein: CSARASGGVYEQYF. This sequence joins TRBV20-1 and TRBJ2-7; 10 positions match TRBD2. The V segment lost 1 base and the J segment 3 bases; nucleotides outside the gene matches: 3. There are 14 residues in the CDR3. Germline CDR1 and CDR2: DFQATT and SNEGSKA (reference sequence).